Listed below are T cell receptor beta chains from one sample, sequenced in a study of blood T cell repertoires in COVID-19. Some clones are missing from TCRdb's copy, which holds only in-frame ones; the method was immunoSEQ multiplex PCR. The table has more than 200,000 clones, around 88% seen once. The sample consisted of peripheral blood. Source of these receptors: a man aged 30-40 years with active or convalescent COVID-19. Each CDR3 is given with its conserved first and last residue. The D gene is left open where the match is weak. Clone size, where shown, is once, few, many, or a class for clones that have expanded.

abundance: NA; d_gene: NA; v_gene: TRBV28; j_gene: TRBJ1-5; CDR3nt: TGTGCCAGCAGTTTAGGTTTTGTGCAGAAACATCAGCCCCAGCATTTT; CDR3aa: CASSLGFVQKHQPQHF
abundance: NA; d_gene: NA; v_gene: TRBV4-2; j_gene: TRBJ2-5; CDR3nt: TGTGCCAGCAGCCAAACTACCCTGGAGACCCAGTACTTC; CDR3aa: CASSQTTLETQYF
abundance: NA; d_gene: TRBD1; v_gene: TRBV27; j_gene: TRBJ2-7; CDR3nt: TGTGCCAGCAGTTTATCAGGACAGGGGGGCTACGAGCAGTACTTC; CDR3aa: CASSLSGQGGYEQYF
abundance: NA; d_gene: TRBD2; v_gene: TRBV11-2; j_gene: TRBJ2-1; CDR3nt: TGTGCCAGCGACGCGGGGGGGCATAATGAGCAGTTCTTC; CDR3aa: CASDAGGHNEQFF
abundance: NA; d_gene: TRBD1; v_gene: TRBV7-2; j_gene: TRBJ1-2; CDR3nt: TGTGCCAGCAGCCACAGGACAGGGGGCAACTATGGCTACACCTTC; CDR3aa: CASSHRTGGNYGYTF
abundance: NA; d_gene: TRBD1; v_gene: TRBV27; j_gene: TRBJ1-4; CDR3nt: TGTGCCAGCAGTCCCGGGACAGGGGGCGAATTTAATGAAAAACTGTTTTTT; CDR3aa: CASSPGTGGEFNEKLFF
abundance: NA; d_gene: NA; v_gene: TRBV4-2; j_gene: TRBJ2-2; CDR3nt: TGTGCCAGCAGCCAAGATCAGGCAGGGATTAACACCGGGGAGCTGTTTTTT; CDR3aa: CASSQDQAGINTGELFF
abundance: NA; d_gene: TRBD1; v_gene: TRBV9; j_gene: TRBJ2-2; CDR3nt: TGTGCCAGCAGCGCGGGACAGTCGAACACCGGGGAGCTGTTTTTT; CDR3aa: CASSAGQSNTGELFF
abundance: once; d_gene: TRBD1; v_gene: TRBV19; j_gene: TRBJ1-1; CDR3nt: TGTGCCAGTAGTAAGACCCGCCAGGGGGTAACTCTGGCTTTCTTT; CDR3aa: CASSKTRQGVTLAFF
abundance: NA; d_gene: NA; v_gene: TRBV4-3; j_gene: TRBJ1-1; CDR3nt: TGCGCCAGCAGCCAAGAATTCGACAGCCAGAACACTGAAGCTTTCTTT; CDR3aa: CASSQEFDSQNTEAFF
abundance: NA; d_gene: NA; v_gene: TRBV9; j_gene: TRBJ2-2; CDR3nt: TGTGCCAGCAGCCCCCCCACCCTGGAGATGACCGGGGAGCTGTTTTTT; CDR3aa: CASSPPTLEMTGELFF
abundance: NA; d_gene: TRBD2; v_gene: TRBV14; j_gene: TRBJ2-1; CDR3nt: TGTGCCAGCAGCCGTAGCGGGGGGGCGAATGAGCAGTTCTTC; CDR3aa: CASSRSGGANEQFF
abundance: NA; d_gene: TRBD1; v_gene: TRBV2; j_gene: TRBJ2-3; CDR3nt: TGTGCCAGCAGTGAAGTCAGGGGGCAGTGGGATACGCAGTATTTT; CDR3aa: CASSEVRGQWDTQYF
abundance: NA; d_gene: NA; v_gene: TRBV7-9; j_gene: TRBJ1-6; CDR3nt: TGTGCCAGCACCCCCCCATGGGGAGATTCACCCCTCCACTTT; CDR3aa: CASTPPWGDSPLHF
abundance: NA; d_gene: NA; v_gene: TRBV2; j_gene: TRBJ1-6; CDR3nt: TGTGCCAGCACCCCACCTACAGGGACAAATTCACCCCTCCACTTT; CDR3aa: CASTPPTGTNSPLHF
abundance: NA; d_gene: TRBD2; v_gene: TRBV3-1/TRBV3-2; j_gene: TRBJ2-5; CDR3nt: TGTGCCAGCAGCCAAGTCGAGGACCGGGGGGAAGAGACCCAGTACTTC; CDR3aa: CASSQVEDRGEETQYF
abundance: NA; d_gene: NA; v_gene: TRBV6-5; j_gene: TRBJ2-3; CDR3nt: TGTGCCAGCAGTTACTCGAGGGGGAGCACAGATACGCAGTATTTT; CDR3aa: CASSYSRGSTDTQYF
abundance: NA; d_gene: NA; v_gene: TRBV5-1; j_gene: TRBJ1-2; CDR3nt: TGCGCCAGCAGCTTGGAGCGGGCAGGGACTGGTGGCTACACCTTC; CDR3aa: CASSLERAGTGGYTF
abundance: NA; d_gene: TRBD1; v_gene: TRBV7-2; j_gene: TRBJ1-3; CDR3nt: TGTGCCAGCGGGACAGATGGAAACACCATATATTTT; CDR3aa: CASGTDGNTIYF
abundance: NA; d_gene: NA; v_gene: TRBV5-5; j_gene: TRBJ2-1; CDR3nt: TGTGCCAGCAGCTTTAGAAGGGTCGCAAGGGAGTACAATGAGCAGTTCTTC; CDR3aa: CASSFRRVAREYNEQFF
abundance: NA; d_gene: TRBD1; v_gene: TRBV6-5; j_gene: TRBJ1-6; CDR3nt: TGTGCCAGCAGTTACGACAGGGATTCACCCCTCCACTTT; CDR3aa: CASSYDRDSPLHF
abundance: NA; d_gene: TRBD2; v_gene: TRBV29-1; j_gene: TRBJ2-2; CDR3nt: TGCAGCGTTTTGCGTAGCGGGGGGCCAGGGACCGGGGAGCTGTTTTTT; CDR3aa: CSVLRSGGPGTGELFF
abundance: NA; d_gene: NA; v_gene: TRBV21-1; j_gene: TRBJ1-6; CDR3nt: TGTGCCAGCAGCAAATTGTCATTACAGGGGTTCTCACCCCTCCACTTT; CDR3aa: CASSKLSLQGFSPLHF
abundance: once; d_gene: NA; v_gene: TRBV19; j_gene: TRBJ1-5; CDR3nt: TGTGCCAGTATCGGCAGGCCGAATAGCAATCAGCCCCAGCATTTT; CDR3aa: CASIGRPNSNQPQHF
abundance: NA; d_gene: TRBD1; v_gene: TRBV9; j_gene: TRBJ1-6; CDR3nt: TGTGCCAGCAGCGTATCGGCTGGACAGGGCCAAGGACCCCTCCACTTT; CDR3aa: CASSVSAGQGQGPLHF
abundance: NA; d_gene: TRBD2; v_gene: TRBV7-2; j_gene: TRBJ2-5; CDR3nt: TGTGCCAGCAGCACCTCCGTGGGGCTAGCGGGGTACTTC; CDR3aa: CASSTSVGLAGYF
abundance: NA; d_gene: NA; v_gene: TRBV4-3; j_gene: TRBJ2-1; CDR3nt: TGCGCCAGCAGCCACACCGGGAGCAGAAATGAGCAGTTCTTC; CDR3aa: CASSHTGSRNEQFF
abundance: NA; d_gene: TRBD2; v_gene: TRBV9; j_gene: TRBJ2-2; CDR3nt: TGTGCCAGCACCGGGGGGGCCACCGGGGAGCTGTTTTTT; CDR3aa: CASTGGATGELFF
abundance: once; d_gene: TRBD2; v_gene: TRBV11-2; j_gene: TRBJ2-7; CDR3nt: TGTGCCAGCAGCTTAGAGCTAGCGGGGAGTACCTACGAGCAGTACTTC; CDR3aa: CASSLELAGSTYEQYF
abundance: NA; d_gene: TRBD1; v_gene: TRBV2; j_gene: TRBJ2-1; CDR3nt: TGTGCCAGCATCAGAGGACAGGGGGGGAATGAGCAGTTCTTC; CDR3aa: CASIRGQGGNEQFF
abundance: once; d_gene: NA; v_gene: TRBV6-2/TRBV6-3; j_gene: TRBJ1-2; CDR3nt: TGTGCCAGCAGCCGTGACAGGTTTGACGATGGCTACACCTTC; CDR3aa: CASSRDRFDDGYTF